This T cell receptor beta chain stems from a study of tumor-infiltrating lymphocytes in primary liver carcinoma. Across the study: Samples returned roughly 3.65 to 8 million productive TCRbeta reads each. Read depth did not differ significantly between tissue types. The study's findings and limits: Tumor tissue displayed a significantly greater top-250-clone fraction than blood (p = 0.039).

The investigators made TCR beta cDNA from 500 ng total RNA, using a constant-region primer. Researchers made the TCR beta libraries by running three nested multiplex PCR rounds with slightly modified ARM-PCR. Investigators reported that the first two PCR rounds, at around 9 cycles each, used TRBV1-TRBV30 forward primers with a C-beta reverse primer. TCRdb reprocessed the multiplex PCR reads with MiXCR, giving one entry per CDR3 protein. The sample consists of over 250,000 distinct CDR3 sequences, 50% to 75% of them appearing once. Germline V gene sequence: CDR1 MNHEY, CDR2 SVGAGI. The trim removed 2 bases at V and 5 bases at J, leaving 0 bases unmatched. The length of the CDR3 is 13 residues. As for this clonotype: Its antigen remains unidentified.

Germline DNA was also extracted, with blood RNA taken from unsorted whole blood. Patients were chronically HBV-infected and treatment-naive. Before the operation took place, four milliliters of peripheral blood were collected. This receptor was obtained from a woman aged 25 to 45 with primary liver carcinoma and hepatitis B virus infection. The sample comprised peripheral blood. V gene TRBV6-5 combines with J gene TRBJ2-1; 7 bases match TRBD2. This chain's CDR3 is CASSYGRDNEQFF. As DNA, the CDR3 is TGTGCCAGCAGTTACGGGAGGGACAATGAGCAGTTCTTC.